These 26 T cell receptor beta chains were sequenced from one sample in a study of shared clonotypes between healthy human individuals. The method was immunoSEQ multiplex PCR; TCRdb's version includes in-frame clones alone and lacks a portion of them. Of around 690,000 clones in the sample, about 90% were seen once. Sequenced: memory CD8+ T cells from PBMCs. The subset: CD45RO+ cells pooled with CCR7-negative TemRA cells. These TCRs come from a man aged 18 to 35 in good health. Some clones in this sample may be carry-over from other donors' samples.

In the case of this clone: This likely came from a read error, as a far larger clone is one base away. The same CDR3 also results from other DNA sequences found in this sample. The rearrangement uses TRBV10-1 and TRBJ1-1; no definite D call. V was clipped by 2 bases and J by 2 bases, with 6 bases between them. The CDR3 is 13 amino acids. The germline V gene has CDR1 WNHNN and CDR2 SYGVQD (reference sequence). The CDR3 loop is CASSEGVNTEAFF. DNA of the CDR3: TGCGCCAGCAGTGAGGGGGTAAACACTGAAGCTTTCTTT.

The chain combines TRBV6-6 with TRBJ2-7; D ambiguous. The CDR3 runs 14 residues. Germline lookup yields CDR1 MNHNY and CDR2 SVGAGI (reference sequence). Trimming pared 2 bases from V and 5 bases from J, leaving 13 bases between. The CDR3 here is CASSYAAEGNEQYF. CDR3 bases: TGTGCCAGCAGTTACGCGGCGGAAGGTAACGAGCAGTACTTC.

This clone was picked up one time. The gene calls are TRBV27 and TRBJ2-7; D might be TRBD1 or TRBD2, each matching 5 bases. CDR1 MNHEY and CDR2 SMNVEV come from the germline V gene (reference sequence). The V end was cut by 3 bases, the J end by 5 bases, with 14 bases between. The CDR3 is 14 amino acids. CDR3 DNA: TGTGCCAGCAGTTTGGGACCAGGGTACGACGAGCAGTACTTC. Its protein product is CASSLGPGYDEQYF.

Only one count was recorded for this clone. The chain links TRBV9 to TRBJ2-3; D uncertain. V dropped 0 bases and J dropped 1 base, with 3 bases sitting between them. This CDR3 is built from 13 residues. Germline loops: CDR1 SGDLS, CDR2 YYNGEE. This chain's CDR3 is CASSVDGTDTQYF. The CDR3 DNA is TGTGCCAGCAGCGTAGATGGCACAGATACGCAGTATTTT.

The chain uses TRBV4-1 and TRBJ2-2, with 8 bases lining up with TRBD2. CDR3 length equals 17 residues. Germline CDR1 is MGHRA and CDR2 is YSYEKL. V dropped 4 bases and J dropped 1; count of bases not matched to a gene: 8. CDR3 sequence (DNA): TGCGCCAGCAGCCGACCAGAGCGGGGGAGGAACACCGGGGAGCTGTTTTTT. This translates into CASSRPERGRNTGELFF.

The chain joins TRBV7-9 to TRBJ2-7, with D possibly TRBD2 on 5 matching bases. V dropped 5 bases and J dropped 4 bases, with 9 bases sitting between them. This CDR3 contains 12 residues. In germline, CDR1 is SEHNR, CDR2 FQNEAQ (reference sequence). CDR3 protein: CASSLGEYEQYF. DNA of the CDR3: TGTGCCAGCAGCCTGGGAGAATACGAGCAGTACTTC.

The V call is TRBV18, the J call TRBJ2-3; 7 bases are a match to TRBD2. Losses at the gene ends were 3 bases for V and 5 bases for J; bases not matched to a gene: 11. The length of the CDR3 is 16 residues. Germline CDR1 reads KGHSH; CDR2 reads LQKENI. This chain's CDR3 is CASSPAREEVEDTQYF. The CDR3 coding sequence is TGTGCCAGCTCACCGGCCCGGGAGGAGGTTGAAGATACGCAGTATTTT.

About this clone: Other DNA sequences in the same sample also yield this CDR3. The V and J genes are TRBV7-6 and TRBJ2-7; either TRBD1 or TRBD2 may supply D (5 bases each). There are 14 residues in the CDR3. V lost 6 bases, J lost 2 bases, and 14 bases lay in between. Germline V CDR1 and CDR2: SGHVS, FNYEAQ. CDR3 sequence: CASSDRDGAYEQYF. In DNA, the CDR3 is TGTGCCAGCAGTGACCGGGACGGAGCCTACGAGCAGTACTTC.

V gene TRBV5-4 combines with J gene TRBJ2-7, with TRBD2 identical over 11 bases. The trim removed 0 bases at V and 1 base at J, leaving 9 bases unmatched. Germline CDR1 reads SGHNT; CDR2 reads YYREEE (reference sequence). The length of the CDR3 is 18 residues. This CDR3 reads CASSLVLAGASSSYEQYF. CDR3 nucleotide sequence: TGTGCCAGCAGCTTGGTACTAGCGGGAGCGAGTTCGTCCTACGAGCAGTACTTC.

The chain couples TRBV30 to TRBJ1-1, with D possibly matching TRBD1 (5 bases). The CDR3 runs to 14 residues. V was shortened by 1 base and J by 9 bases, with 18 bases between the two germline ends. Germline V gene data show CDR1 as GTSNPN and CDR2 as SVGIG (reference sequence). The CDR3 nucleotides read TGTGCCTGGAGTGACCCTACAGGAGTTTTCAAAGCTTTCTTT. Protein product: CAWSDPTGVFKAFF.

The chain uses TRBV15 and TRBJ2-1; D is uncertain. The CDR3 is 13 residues long. Germline V lookup: CDR1 LNHNV, CDR2 YYDKDF (reference sequence). Trimming removed 1 base at V and 6 bases at J, with 7 bases between. Written as DNA, the CDR3 is TGTGCCACCAGCAGAGGCTATCTCAATGAGCAGTTCTTC. Translation gives CATSRGYLNEQFF. Variable domain in full (rest from reference TRBV15 and TRBJ2-1): DAMVIQNPRYQVTQFGKPVTLSCSQTLNHNVMYWYQQKSSQAPKLLFHYYDKDFNNEADTPDNFQSRRPNTSFCFLDIRSPGLGDTAMYLCATSRGYLNEQFFGPGTRLTVL.

The rearrangement joins TRBV19 to TRBJ1-1; 8 bases match TRBD1. The CDR3 sequence is 15 residues long. From germline, CDR1 is LNHDA and CDR2 SQIVND (reference sequence). V dropped 11 bases and J dropped 7; count of bases not matched to a gene: 18. CDR3 bases: TGTGCCTCCCTCGGAGGCAGGGGGCTTAACGGTGAAGCTTTCTTT. Translation: CASLGGRGLNGEAFF.

The chain has TRBV28 and TRBJ1-1; possibly TRBD1 for D (6 bases). The V gene lost 4 bases and the J gene lost 0 bases, with 24 bases spanning the gap. This CDR3 spans 19 amino acids. The V gene's germline CDR1 is MDHEN and CDR2 SYDVKM. CDR3 sequence reads: CASSSLNRPGHPMNTEAFF. The CDR3 DNA follows: TGTGCCAGCAGTTCCCTAAACCGACCGGGACATCCCATGAACACTGAAGCTTTCTTT. The whole variable domain, remainder taken from reference TRBV28 and TRBJ1-1, is DVKVTQSSRYLVKRTGEKVFLECVQDMDHENMFWYRQDPGLGLRLIYFSYDVKMKEKGDIPEGYSVSREKKERFSLILESASTNQTSMYLCASSSLNRPGHPMNTEAFFGQGTRLTVV.

The genes are TRBV9 and TRBJ2-3; 8 bases are shared with TRBD2. Losses at the gene ends were 2 bases for V and 6 bases for J; bases not matched to a gene: 11. The CDR3 totals 16 residues. CDR1 SGDLS and CDR2 YYNGEE come from the germline V gene. The CDR3 DNA reads as TGTGCCAGCAGCGTTGGCCAGCAGCGGGGGATGGATACGCAGTATTTT. It is translated as CASSVGQQRGMDTQYF.

The gene calls are TRBV19 and TRBJ2-7; 11 bases fit TRBD2. This CDR3 region has 19 residues. From germline, CDR1 is LNHDA and CDR2 SQIVND (reference sequence). The trim removed 4 bases at V and 6 bases at J, leaving 20 bases unmatched. The CDR3 sequence is CASSTLPLTSGSQGTEQYF. The CDR3 DNA follows: TGTGCCAGTAGTACCCTGCCTCTTACTAGCGGGAGTCAAGGTACCGAGCAGTACTTC.

J is TRBJ2-3 and V is TRBV7-8; TRBD2 matches at 13 bases. Germline CDR1 and CDR2: SGHVS and FQNEAQ. With 6 bases clipped from V and 5 bases from J, the junction kept 5 bases outside the gene matches. CDR3 length equals 15 residues. CDR3: CASRTLAGGKDTQYF. The CDR3 DNA is TGTGCCAGCAGGACACTAGCGGGGGGGAAAGATACGCAGTATTTT.

The chain couples TRBV4-3 to TRBJ1-3, with D possibly being TRBD1 (5 bases). This CDR3 has 15 residues. Trimming removed 1 base at V and 0 bases at J, with 7 bases between. Germline loops: CDR1 LGHNA, CDR2 YSLEER. The CDR3 loop is CASSQVGGSGNTIYF. CDR3 bases: TGCGCCAGCAGCCAAGTGGGGGGCTCTGGAAACACCATATATTTT.

Remarks on this clone: At one end the junction does not follow the germline gene, possibly because of a read error. The chain employs TRBV7-9 and TRBJ1-2; no firm D call. The germline V gene encodes CDR1 SEHNR and CDR2 FQNEAQ (reference sequence). The CDR3 loop spans 13 amino acids. CDR3 sequence reads: CASSRDFGERRDF. The CDR3 DNA reads TGTGCCAGCAGCCGGGATTTCGGTGAACGACGGGACTTC.

The chain recombines TRBV2 with TRBJ1-1; 7 positions match TRBD1. The germline gives CDR1 SNHLY, CDR2 FYNNEI. This CDR3 region has 13 residues. Trimming took 6 bases from V and 6 from J; bases not matched to a gene: 7. The CDR3 spells CASRQGFDAEAFF. CDR3 DNA sequence: TGTGCCAGCAGACAGGGGTTTGACGCTGAAGCTTTCTTT.

This chain joins TRBV29-1 and TRBJ2-7; 7 bases fit TRBD2. Germline CDR1 reads SQVTM; CDR2 reads ANQGSEA. V shed 1 base and J 6 bases; nucleotides not matched to a gene: 9. The CDR3 loop spans 14 amino acids. This chain's CDR3 is CSVEGEGFRAEQYF. The CDR3 nucleotides read TGCAGCGTTGAAGGGGAGGGGTTTAGGGCCGAGCAGTACTTC.

This rearrangement joins TRBV4-1 to TRBJ2-3; D uncertain. V was trimmed by 0 bases and J by 0 bases, leaving 10 bases between them. CDR3 length: 16 amino acids. Germline V CDR1 and CDR2: MGHRA, YSYEKL. CDR3 DNA sequence: TGCGCCAGCAGCCAAGATCGGGCAGCTAGCACAGATACGCAGTATTTT. Protein: CASSQDRAASTDTQYF.

This clone was recorded only once. The V call is TRBV6-4, the J call TRBJ2-1, with D perhaps given as TRBD1 or TRBD2 (7 bases each). CDR3 length equals 16 residues. V lost 6 bases and J lost 5, with 20 bases in between. CDR1 is MRHNA, CDR2 SNTAGT, per germline. The CDR3 nucleotides read TGTGCCAGCAGCCAACGAAGCGGGACAGTAAACAATGAGCAGTTCTTC. Its translation: CASSQRSGTVNNEQFF.

The V gene is TRBV5-1, the J gene TRBJ1-2; D ambiguous. Germline assignment: CDR1 SGHRS and CDR2 YFSETQ. The CDR3 runs 12 residues. V shed 4 bases and J shed 14 bases, with 18 bases lying between them. CDR3 bases: TGCGCCAGCAGCGCCTCCGGGGATAAGGGTACCTTC. It yields the protein CASSASGDKGTF.

J is TRBJ1-1 and V is TRBV18; TRBD1 matches 12 bases. Germline lookup yields CDR1 KGHSH and CDR2 LQKENI. The V and J ends lost 8 bases and 2 bases, in that order; junction bases with no gene match: 6. CDR3 length: 15 amino acids. CDR3 loop: CASARDRGLNTEAFF. CDR3 bases: TGTGCCAGCGCCCGGGACAGGGGGCTCAACACTGAAGCTTTCTTT.

The rearrangement joins TRBV7-2 to TRBJ2-1, with D uncertain. The CDR3 contains 14 residues. Germline V gene lookup returns CDR1 SGHTA and CDR2 FQGNSA. The V end lost 1 base, the J end lost 4 bases, and 8 bases lay between the germline ends. CDR3 protein: CASSLGRSYNEQFF. The DNA of the CDR3 is TGTGCCAGCAGCTTAGGACGGTCTTACAATGAGCAGTTCTTC.

The chain combines TRBV29-1 with TRBJ1-1; possible D gene TRBD1, 5 bases. Looked up from germline, CDR1 is SQVTM and CDR2 is ANQGSEA. The CDR3 runs 15 residues. Trimming removed 6 bases at V and 6 bases at J, with 23 bases between. CDR3 in amino acids: CSVPSFGTPTPEAFF. The CDR3 DNA is TGCAGCGTACCGTCCTTTGGGACTCCTACCCCTGAAGCTTTCTTT.